Sequencing of this T cell receptor (beta chain) was carried out in a study of T cell changes during pregnancy in multiple sclerosis. Only in-frame clones appear in the TCRdb table, and some are missing; sequencing was by immunoSEQ multiplex PCR. In the table there are some 38,000 clones, about 94% of which are singletons. J lost 2 bases, V lost 6 bases, and 11 bases had no gene match. The germline gives CDR1 SGHTA, CDR2 FQGTGA. The CDR3 is 16 residues long. This specimen consisted of CD4+ T cells from peripheral blood mononuclear cells, obtained in the second trimester of pregnancy. The clonotype was recovered from a female donor with multiple sclerosis, enrolled in a pregnancy study. The chain recombines TRBV7-3 with TRBJ2-3, with 7 bases that match TRBD2. The CDR3 DNA reads TGTGCCAGCAGTTTACTTGGGCGGGGGTACACAGATACGCAGTATTTT. Amino acids: CASSLLGRGYTDTQYF.